This record looks at one TCR beta chain sequence and its context. The antigen remains unidentified. These data originate in a study of read filtering for tumor transcriptome and immune sequencing. Turning to the study itself: Revised staging placed roughly 8 patients in R-ISS I, about 17 in II, 7 in III. DNase treatment preceded whole-transcriptome library preparation.

Study-level findings and limits: In IR-seq, single-read clonotypes were about 80% of clonotypes but around 3.5% of reads. The sorted CD138-negative fraction was a mixed bone marrow immune population, not purified T cells.

The library was built from approximately 400 ng RNA with molecular barcoded adaptors for alpha/delta and beta/gamma chains. MiXCR, applied by TCRdb to the reads, yields one record per CDR3 protein. The sample lists roughly 61,000 distinct CDR3 sequences, approximately 13% occurring once. The CDR3 runs to 16 residues. Trimming took 0 bases from V and 3 from J; bases not matched to a gene: 9. Germline CDR1 and CDR2: GTSNPN and SVGIG (reference sequence). The receptor was derived from a donor at least 40 years old with multiple myeloma. Sequenced sample: a population of CD138-negative cells sorted from bone marrow. This chain uses TRBV30 with TRBJ2-7; 9 bases line up with TRBD2. The CDR3 bases are TGTGCCTGGAGTGTAAGCCTGCTAGCGGGGTTCTACGAGCAGTACTTC. Residues: CAWSVSLLAGFYEQYF.